One and the same sample provided the 31 T cell receptor beta chains below, sequenced in a study of blood T cell repertoires in COVID-19. Repertoires were generated with immunoSEQ multiplex PCR, while TCRdb's copy carries only in-frame clones and drops some. The table lists 200,000 to 250,000 clones, roughly four fifths of them singletons. Sequencing input: PBMCs or T cells enriched from blood (not recorded which). The source is a man in his 60s who had recovered from COVID-19.

The rearrangement joins TRBV19 to TRBJ2-1, with D perhaps TRBD1 (5 bases). The CDR3 totals 16 residues. Trimming left V 6 bases short and J 4 bases short, with 19 bases between. Germline V gene data show CDR1 as LNHDA and CDR2 as SQIVND (reference sequence). CDR3 DNA: TGTGCCAGTAGCCCTGTCGGTCAGGGAACTTACAATGAGCAGTTCTTC. The encoded protein is CASSPVGQGTYNEQFF.

The chain recombines TRBV29-1 with TRBJ2-3; 7 bases align to TRBD1. This CDR3 contains 14 residues. V lost 7 bases and J lost 0; bases outside the gene matches: 7. The germline V gene has CDR1 SQVTM and CDR2 ANQGSEA. CDR3 in DNA: TGCAGCGCAGAGGGGGCAGGGAGCACAGATACGCAGTATTTT. Protein product: CSAEGAGSTDTQYF.

The CDR3 DNA sequence: TGTGCCAGCAGTGACCGGACAGCAACACATGGCTACACCTTC. Translating gives CASSDRTATHGYTF. The rearrangement joins TRBV6-1 to TRBJ1-2; D may be TRBD1 (6 bases). The germline CDR1 and CDR2 sequences are MNHNS and SASEGT. This CDR3 comprises 14 residues. Trimming removed 3 bases from V and 6 bases from J, with 14 bases in between.

The V gene is TRBV4-1, the J gene TRBJ2-2; D perhaps matches TRBD1 (8 bases). Germline CDR1 is MGHRA and CDR2 is YSYEKL. Trimming pared 4 bases from V and 7 bases from J, leaving 16 bases between. CDR3 length: 15 amino acids. The CDR3 loop is CASSLGQGGGGELFF. The CDR3, as DNA: TGCGCCAGCAGCCTCGGACAGGGCGGGGGCGGGGAGCTGTTTTTT.

The rearrangement joins TRBV7-2 to TRBJ2-7; a weak D match, TRBD1 (6 bases). The V end was cut by 5 bases, the J end by 2 bases, with 19 bases between. This CDR3 spans 16 amino acids. Germline V CDR1 and CDR2: SGHTA, FQGNSA. The CDR3 sequence is CASSPEVGAPPYEQYF. As DNA, the CDR3 is TGTGCCAGCAGCCCAGAGGTGGGGGCCCCGCCCTACGAGCAGTACTTC.

The V and J genes are TRBV6-1 and TRBJ1-6; 7 bases match TRBD1. This CDR3 contains 16 residues. Trimming at V came to 3 bases and at J to 6 bases, leaving 8 bases not matched to a gene. Germline V lookup: CDR1 MNHNS, CDR2 SASEGT. The CDR3 coding sequence is TGTGCCAGCAGTGATAGGGGGACAGAGGTTAATTCACCCCTCCACTTT. Protein sequence: CASSDRGTEVNSPLHF.

The V and J genes are TRBV5-1 and TRBJ2-3; D perhaps matches TRBD1 (6 bases). Germline-derived CDR1 and CDR2 are SGHRS and YFSETQ. Trimming shortened V by 0 bases and J by 6 bases, and 14 bases separated the two germline ends. This CDR3 has 15 amino acids. The CDR3 loop is CASSLADRSGDTQYF. The CDR3 region has the DNA TGCGCCAGCAGCTTGGCCGACAGGAGTGGGGATACGCAGTATTTT.

The chain uses TRBV2 and TRBJ2-3, with 8 bases that match TRBD2. CDR1 and CDR2 (germline): SNHLY, FYNNEI. The ends lost 6 bases at V and 0 bases at J; junction bases unmatched: 14. This CDR3 spans 18 amino acids. Here the CDR3 reads CASSFRDLAGGSTDTQYF. CDR3 nucleotides: TGTGCCAGCAGCTTCCGGGACCTGGCGGGGGGAAGCACAGATACGCAGTATTTT.

The chain combines TRBV6-5 with TRBJ2-1; TRBD2 aligns across 12 bases. CDR1 MNHEY and CDR2 SVGAGI come from the germline V gene. The CDR3 is 15 residues long. The trim removed 7 bases at V and 7 bases at J, leaving 8 bases unmatched. CDR3 amino acids: CASNPTSGGHNEQFF. In DNA, the CDR3 is TGTGCCAGCAATCCGACTAGCGGGGGTCATAATGAGCAGTTCTTC.

This clone has just a few counts. The chain has TRBV10-3 and TRBJ1-1; D perhaps matches TRBD1 (5 bases). CDR1 and CDR2 (germline): ENHRY, SYGVKD. V was shortened by 4 bases and J by 4 bases, with 13 bases between the two germline ends. The CDR3 covers 14 residues. The chain's CDR3 is CAISVERGSTEAFF. CDR3 bases: TGTGCCATCAGTGTCGAAAGGGGAAGCACTGAAGCTTTCTTT.

In this sample, this clone turned up once. The chain uses TRBV9 and TRBJ1-2, with TRBD1 matching 7 bases. The CDR3 extends over 13 amino acids. The V gene's germline CDR1 is SGDLS and CDR2 YYNGEE. V shed 4 bases, J shed 4 bases, and the junction held 4 bases outside the gene matches. CDR3 nucleotide sequence: TGTGCCAGCAGCCCTAGACAGGGCTATGGCTACACCTTC. Translated: CASSPRQGYGYTF.

The chain combines TRBV10-3 with TRBJ1-1; a weak D match, TRBD1 (6 bases). V was cut by 9 bases and J by 4 bases, with 18 bases left in between. Germline loops: CDR1 ENHRY, CDR2 SYGVKD. The CDR3 totals 14 residues. CDR3 nucleotides: TGTGCCATTCGACAGGCCCTGGGTGGCACTGAAGCTTTCTTT. This translates into CAIRQALGGTEAFF.

The CDR3 region has the DNA TGTGCCAGCTCACCGGGTAGCACAACCTATGGCTACACCTTC. This translates into CASSPGSTTYGYTF. V gene TRBV18 combines with J gene TRBJ1-2; unclear D gene. Per germline, CDR1 KGHSH and CDR2 LQKENI. Trimming took off 3 bases at V and 4 bases at J, with 12 bases between the two ends. The CDR3 is 14 residues long.

The chain carries TRBV2 and TRBJ2-1, with TRBD1 identical over 9 bases. The CDR3 is 17 residues long. Germline-derived CDR1 and CDR2 are SNHLY and FYNNEI. Germline trimming cut 1 base from V and 3 bases from J; bases unmatched to any gene: 7. CDR3 sequence reads: CASSEGGGGQGYNEQFF. The CDR3, as DNA: TGTGCCAGCAGTGAAGGAGGTGGGGGACAGGGCTACAATGAGCAGTTCTTC. The full variable domain, its missing parts supplied by reference TRBV2 and TRBJ2-1, is EPEVTQTPSHQVTQMGQEVILRCVPISNHLYFYWYRQILGQKVEFLVSFYNNEISEKSEIFDDQFSVERPDGSNFTLKIRSTKLEDSAMYFCASSEGGGGQGYNEQFFGPGTRLTVL.

The chain has TRBV27 and TRBJ2-3; no firm D call. The CDR3 covers 15 residues. Germline V CDR1 and CDR2: MNHEY, SMNVEV (reference sequence). The ends were cut back, 2 bases at V and 3 bases at J, with 12 bases in the middle. This CDR3 reads CASSLRRIGTDTQYF. DNA of the CDR3: TGTGCCAGCAGTTTACGGCGGATCGGTACAGATACGCAGTATTTT.

The chain carries TRBV5-6 and TRBJ1-2, with 9 bases matching TRBD1. The CDR3 extends over 13 amino acids. V was clipped by 2 bases and J by 14 bases; unmatched bases: 10. Germline V gives CDR1 SGHDT, CDR2 YYEEEE. CDR3 nucleotide sequence: TGTGCCAGCAGCTTTACAGGGGGCCCCACGAGGACCTTC. This translates into CASSFTGGPTRTF.

The chain employs TRBV30 and TRBJ1-6; 9 nucleotides align to TRBD1. The CDR3 totals 15 residues. Germline V lookup: CDR1 GTSNPN, CDR2 SVGIG (reference sequence). V shed 2 bases and J 11 bases; nucleotides not matched to a gene: 10. This chain's CDR3 is CAWSYRDRAYPPLHF. CDR3 nucleotides: TGTGCCTGGAGTTACCGGGACAGGGCTTACCCACCCCTCCACTTT.

The table lists this clone with a count of one. V usage is TRBV18 and J usage is TRBJ1-1; D not certain. Trimming left V 3 bases short and J 4 bases short, with 12 bases between. Per the germline V gene, CDR1 is KGHSH and CDR2 is LQKENI. The CDR3 is 14 residues long. The CDR3 here is CASSPLEGGTEAFF. The CDR3 nucleotides are TGTGCCAGCTCACCTTTGGAGGGCGGCACTGAAGCTTTCTTT.

This rearrangement joins TRBV6-6 to TRBJ1-1; D not certain. The V gene lost 2 bases and the J gene lost 1 base, with 8 bases spanning the gap. Germline-derived CDR1 and CDR2 are MNHNY and SVGAGI (reference sequence). This CDR3 region has 14 residues. CDR3 sequence reads: CASSYGEGNTEAFF. CDR3 coding DNA: TGTGCCAGCAGTTACGGTGAGGGGAACACTGAAGCTTTCTTT.

The chain recombines TRBV3-1 (or the pseudogene TRBV3-2) with TRBJ1-1; weak D call: TRBD1 (5 bases). This CDR3 is 17 amino acids long. Germline CDR1 is LGHDT and CDR2 is YNNKEL (reference sequence). Trimming removed 4 bases from V and 3 bases from J, with 21 bases in between. CDR3 residues: CASSPYAGRVSDTEAFF. Here the CDR3 DNA reads TGTGCCAGCAGCCCGTACGCGGGACGGGTCTCAGACACTGAAGCTTTCTTT.

This chain joins TRBV5-4 and TRBJ1-3; 7 bases line up with TRBD1. V lost 4 bases to trimming and J lost 0 bases; unmatched junction nucleotides: 4. Germline CDR1 and CDR2: SGHNT and YYREEE (reference sequence). The CDR3 is 15 residues long. CDR3 loop: CASSPTGDSGNTIYF. As DNA, the CDR3 is TGTGCCAGCAGCCCCACAGGGGACTCTGGAAACACCATATATTTT.

The rearrangement links TRBV20-1 to TRBJ1-2, with 7 bases aligning to TRBD1. Germline V gene sequence: CDR1 DFQATT, CDR2 SNEGSKA (reference sequence). CDR3 length equals 11 residues. J was trimmed by 7 bases and V by 5 bases; bases with no gene match: 4. The CDR3 bases are TGCAGTGCTGACAGGGAGGCTGGCTACACCTTC. The encoded protein is CSADREAGYTF.

This chain connects TRBV30 to TRBJ1-2; no clear D gene. The CDR3 extends over 14 amino acids. Germline V gene lookup returns CDR1 GTSNPN and CDR2 SVGIG (reference sequence). Between the trimmed V and J ends, which lost 0 bases and 4 bases, there was a span of 12 bases. CDR3 bases: TGTGCCTGGAGTGTACCCGGGGAGGGCTATGGCTACACCTTC. It is translated as CAWSVPGEGYGYTF.

This clone appeared a single time. V is TRBV27 and J is TRBJ1-3; possible D gene TRBD1, 5 bases. The V gene's germline CDR1 is MNHEY and CDR2 SMNVEV (reference sequence). Trimming took 3 bases from V and 0 from J, leaving 6 bases between them. CDR3 length: 14 residues. The CDR3 bases are TGTGCCAGCAGTTTCGACAGCTCTGGAAACACCATATATTTT. It specifies CASSFDSSGNTIYF.

The chain recombines TRBV6-5 with TRBJ1-2; a weak D match, TRBD1 (6 bases). CDR3 length equals 15 residues. Germline CDR1 is MNHEY and CDR2 is SVGAGI. V shed 0 bases and J shed 5 bases, with 13 bases lying between them. The CDR3 loop reads CASSYSRGRGYGYTF. CDR3 bases: TGTGCCAGCAGTTACTCGAGAGGCAGGGGATATGGCTACACCTTC.

The gene calls are TRBV7-9 and TRBJ2-7; 9 bases fit TRBD1. J lost 5 bases, V lost 2 bases, and 7 bases had no gene match. Germline loops: CDR1 SEHNR, CDR2 FQNEAQ (reference sequence). This CDR3 region has 15 residues. The CDR3 here is CASSLTGTGINEQYF. The CDR3 bases are TGTGCCAGCAGCTTAACCGGGACAGGGATAAACGAGCAGTACTTC.

The chain employs TRBV5-4 and TRBJ2-6; TRBD1 aligns across 7 bases. Germline CDR1 and CDR2: SGHNT and YYREEE (reference sequence). J lost 0 bases, V lost 0 bases, and 6 bases had no gene match. The length of the CDR3 is 18 residues. The CDR3 protein is CASSLARDRSSGANVLTF. CDR3 DNA sequence: TGTGCCAGCAGCTTGGCCCGGGACAGAAGCTCTGGGGCCAACGTCCTGACTTTC.

This chain links TRBV5-1 with TRBJ1-5; D perhaps matches TRBD1 (5 bases). The CDR3 loop spans 15 amino acids. Trimming pared 0 bases from V and 4 bases from J, leaving 11 bases between. Germline V lookup: CDR1 SGHRS, CDR2 YFSETQ. DNA for the CDR3: TGCGCCAGCAGCTTGGGGCCCAGGGCGAATCAGCCCCAGCATTTT. Its translation: CASSLGPRANQPQHF.

J is TRBJ2-7 and V is TRBV11-1; 12 bases fit TRBD2. Germline CDR1 and CDR2: SGHAT and FQDESV (reference sequence). CDR3 size: 16 residues. V shed 5 bases, J shed 9 bases, and the junction held 14 bases outside the gene matches. CDR3 protein: CASSRGGPSGGAVQYF. The CDR3 DNA is TGTGCCAGCAGCCGCGGCGGGCCTAGCGGGGGGGCAGTGCAGTACTTC. Full variable domain (outside the CDR3, taken from reference TRBV11-1 and TRBJ2-7): EAEVAQSPRYKITEKSQAVAFWCDPISGHATLYWYRQILGQGPELLVQFQDESVVDDSQLPKDRFSAERLKGVDSTLKIQPAELGDSAMYLCASSRGGPSGGAVQYFGPGTRLTVT.

The chain employs TRBV4-3 and TRBJ2-2, with D possibly TRBD1 on 5 matching bases. V lost 0 bases and J 4 bases, leaving 9 bases between the germline ends. CDR1 and CDR2 from the germline V gene are LGHNA and YSLEER. The CDR3 extends over 15 amino acids. CDR3 sequence (DNA): TGCGCCAGCAGCCAAGAGACCAGGGCCACCGGGGAGCTGTTTTTT. It specifies CASSQETRATGELFF.

The rearrangement joins TRBV5-1 to TRBJ1-2, with a weak D call TRBD1 (6 bases). Germline values: CDR1 SGHRS, CDR2 YFSETQ. The CDR3 covers 15 residues. Deletions cut 0 bases from V and 3 bases from J, with 12 bases between. The CDR3 region has the DNA TGCGCCAGCAGCTTGGTTCCGCAGGGGTACTATGGCTACACCTTC. This encodes CASSLVPQGYYGYTF.